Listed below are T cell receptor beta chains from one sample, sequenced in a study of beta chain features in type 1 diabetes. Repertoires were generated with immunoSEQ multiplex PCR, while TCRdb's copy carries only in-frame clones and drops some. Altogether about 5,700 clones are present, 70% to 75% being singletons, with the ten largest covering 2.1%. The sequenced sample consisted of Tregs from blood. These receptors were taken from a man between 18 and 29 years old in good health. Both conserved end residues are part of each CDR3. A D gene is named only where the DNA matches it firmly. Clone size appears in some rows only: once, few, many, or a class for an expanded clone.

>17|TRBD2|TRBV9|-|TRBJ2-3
CASSVDWASGVRDTQYF
TGTGCCAGCAGCGTAGATTGGGCCAGCGGGGTGAGAGATACGCAGTATTTT
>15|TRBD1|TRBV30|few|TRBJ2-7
CAWSADRGGSYEQYF
TGTGCCTGGAGTGCCGACAGGGGGGGGTCCTACGAGCAGTACTTC
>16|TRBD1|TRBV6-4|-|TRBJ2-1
CASRGPTGGKRNEQFF
TGTGCCAGCAGAGGACCCACAGGGGGAAAAAGGAATGAGCAGTTCTTC
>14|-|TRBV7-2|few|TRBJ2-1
CASSLTTTGNEQFF
TGTGCCAGCAGCTTAACAACGACAGGCAATGAGCAGTTCTTC
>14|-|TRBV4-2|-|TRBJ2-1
CASSPRDSWGEQFF
TGTGCCAGCAGCCCGCGGGACAGCTGGGGTGAGCAGTTCTTC
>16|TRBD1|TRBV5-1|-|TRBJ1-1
CASSLGAGGMNTEAFF
TGCGCCAGCAGCTTGGGGGCAGGGGGCATGAACACTGAAGCTTTCTTT
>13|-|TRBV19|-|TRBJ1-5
CASTKTYNQPQHF
TGTGCCAGTACCAAGACATACAATCAGCCCCAGCATTTT
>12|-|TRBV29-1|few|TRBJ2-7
CSALPGQGEQYF
TGCAGCGCCCTACCGGGACAAGGCGAGCAGTACTTC
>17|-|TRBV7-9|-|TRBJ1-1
CASSLAPRTGVYTEAFF
TGTGCCAGCAGCTTAGCGCCCCGAACCGGGGTGTACACTGAAGCTTTCTTT
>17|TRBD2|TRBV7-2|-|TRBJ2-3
CASSLGPSGASTDTQYF
TGTGCCAGCAGCTTAGGACCTAGCGGGGCGAGCACAGATACGCAGTATTTT
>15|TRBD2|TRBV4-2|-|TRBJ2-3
CASSSWLAVSDTQYF
TGTGCCAGCAGTTCCTGGCTAGCGGTTTCAGATACGCAGTATTTT
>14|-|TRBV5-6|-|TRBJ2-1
CASSLVEERNEQFF
TGTGCCAGCAGCTTGGTGGAGGAACGCAATGAGCAGTTCTTC
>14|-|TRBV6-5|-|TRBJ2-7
CASSTLTRSYEQYF
TGTGCCAGCAGTACGCTTACTAGATCCTACGAGCAGTACTTC
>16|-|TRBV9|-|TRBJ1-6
CASSVSGSSYNSPLHF
TGTGCCAGCAGCGTAAGTGGCAGCTCCTATAATTCACCCCTCCACTTT
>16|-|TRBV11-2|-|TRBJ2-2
CASSPRAGAEAGELFF
TGTGCCAGCAGCCCCCGGGCGGGGGCCGAGGCCGGGGAGCTGTTTTTT
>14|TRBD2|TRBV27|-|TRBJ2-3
CASSSSGGKYTQYF
TGTGCCAGCAGTTCAAGCGGGGGTAAATATACGCAGTATTTT
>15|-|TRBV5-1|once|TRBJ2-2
CASSLAGSGTGELFF
TGCGCCAGCAGCTTGGCCGGGAGTGGGACCGGGGAGCTGTTTTTT
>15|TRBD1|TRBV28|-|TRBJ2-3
CASSLPHRGPDTQYF
TGTGCCAGCAGTTTACCCCACAGGGGGCCAGATACGCAGTATTTT
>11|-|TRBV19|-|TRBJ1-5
CASSISGPQHF
TGTGCCAGTAGTATTAGCGGGCCCCAGCATTTT
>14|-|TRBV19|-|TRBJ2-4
CASSYRGLENIQYF
TGTGCCAGTAGCTACAGAGGACTGGAAAACATTCAGTACTTC
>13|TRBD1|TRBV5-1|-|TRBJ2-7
CASSGTGADEQYF
TGCGCCAGCAGCGGGACAGGGGCCGACGAGCAGTACTTC
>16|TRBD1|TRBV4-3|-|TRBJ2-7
CASSQDPGQGVYEQYF
TGCGCCAGCAGCCAAGATCCAGGACAGGGTGTCTACGAGCAGTACTTC
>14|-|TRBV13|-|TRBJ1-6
CASSLRRSGSPLHF
TGTGCCAGCAGCTTAAGGCGGTCGGGTTCACCCCTCCACTTT
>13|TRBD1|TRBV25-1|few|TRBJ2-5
CASSVDRGQTQYF
TGTGCCAGCAGTGTAGACAGGGGTCAGACCCAGTACTTC
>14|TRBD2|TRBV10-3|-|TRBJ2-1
CAISESGGGNEQFF
TGTGCCATCAGTGAGTCCGGGGGGGGGAATGAGCAGTTCTTC
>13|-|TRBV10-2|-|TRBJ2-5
CASSEVAPETQYF
TGCGCCAGCAGTGAGGTGGCTCCAGAGACCCAGTACTTC
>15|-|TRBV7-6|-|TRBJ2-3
CASSFSIAATDTQYF
TGTGCCAGCAGCTTCTCGATAGCGGCCACAGATACGCAGTATTTT
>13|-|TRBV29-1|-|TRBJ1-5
CSVVTTGHQPQHF
TGCAGCGTTGTAACGACAGGACATCAGCCCCAGCATTTT
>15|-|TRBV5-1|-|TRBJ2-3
CASSLAVAFTDTQYF
TGCGCCAGCAGCTTGGCAGTGGCTTTCACAGATACGCAGTATTTT
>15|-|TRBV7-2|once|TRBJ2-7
CASSLARGTSYEQYF
TGTGCCAGCAGCTTAGCCCGGGGTACCTCCTACGAGCAGTACTTC
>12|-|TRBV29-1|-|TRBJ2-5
CSVRRGGETQYF
TGCAGCGTTCGTCGAGGCGGAGAGACCCAGTACTTC
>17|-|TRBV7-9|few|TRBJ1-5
CASSIAVAGYSNQPQHF
TGTGCCAGCAGCATCGCTGTGGCAGGGTATAGCAATCAGCCCCAGCATTTT
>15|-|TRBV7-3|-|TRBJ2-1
CASSLVGRSNNEQFF
TGTGCCAGCAGCTTAGTCGGCAGGTCAAACAATGAGCAGTTCTTC
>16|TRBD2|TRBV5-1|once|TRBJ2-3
CASSLGASSGGDTQYF
TGCGCCAGCAGCTTGGGAGCATCTAGCGGGGGGGATACGCAGTATTTT
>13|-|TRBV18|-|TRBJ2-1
CASSPSRINEQFF
TGTGCCAGCTCACCATCCAGAATCAATGAGCAGTTCTTC
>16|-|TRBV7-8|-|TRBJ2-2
CASSLLDAANTGELFF
TGTGCCAGCAGCCTTCTTGACGCGGCGAACACCGGGGAGCTGTTTTTT
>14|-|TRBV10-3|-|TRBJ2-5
CAISESAGIDTQYF
TGTGCCATCAGTGAATCGGCCGGGATAGATACCCAGTACTTC
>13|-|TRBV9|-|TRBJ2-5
CASSVGGQETQYF
TGTGCCAGCAGCGTGGGGGGCCAAGAGACCCAGTACTTC
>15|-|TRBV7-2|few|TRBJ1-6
CASSLSRGENSPLHF
TGTGCCAGCAGCTTGTCCAGGGGCGAGAATTCACCCCTCCACTTT
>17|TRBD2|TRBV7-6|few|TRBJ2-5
CASSPRRLAGGQETQYF
TGTGCCAGCAGCCCCCGGAGGCTAGCGGGGGGCCAAGAGACCCAGTACTTC